The 22 T cell receptor beta chains reported below all come from one sample, sequenced in a study of blood T cell repertoires in COVID-19. Sequencing used immunoSEQ multiplex PCR; TCRdb keeps in-frame clones, though not all of them. The table has around 620,000 clones, about 90% seen once; the top ten hold roughly 0.25%. The sequenced sample consisted of peripheral blood. The origin of the receptors is a woman between 18 and 29 years old with acute or convalescent COVID-19.

This chain links TRBV30 with TRBJ2-7; possible D gene TRBD1, 5 bases. Trimming removed 0 bases at V and 2 bases at J, with 11 bases between. The germline gives CDR1 GTSNPN, CDR2 SVGIG (reference sequence). This CDR3 contains 14 residues. Written as DNA, the CDR3 is TGTGCCTGGAGTGTACGTGGGGCAACCTACGAGCAGTACTTC. This codes for CAWSVRGATYEQYF.

CDR3 region: CASSLGSGGNYGYTF. DNA of the CDR3: TGTGCCAGCAGCTTAGGGTCGGGAGGGAACTATGGCTACACCTTC. The chain carries TRBV7-9 and TRBJ1-2; D not certain. Per the germline V gene, CDR1 is SEHNR and CDR2 is FQNEAQ (reference sequence). The CDR3 loop spans 15 amino acids. Deletions cut 1 base from V and 2 bases from J, with 11 bases between. The whole variable domain, filled in from reference TRBV7-9 and TRBJ1-2, reads DTGVSQNPRHKITKRGQNVTFRCDPISEHNRLYWYRQTLGQGPEFLTYFQNEAQLEKSRLLSDRFSAERPKGSFSTLEIQRTEQGDSAMYLCASSLGSGGNYGYTFGSGTRLTVV.

V gene TRBV7-2 combines with J gene TRBJ2-3, with D possibly TRBD2 on 7 matching bases. With 5 bases removed from V and 5 bases from J, the gap between germline ends came to 11 bases. The V gene's germline CDR1 is SGHTA and CDR2 FQGNSA. This CDR3 spans 13 amino acids. The CDR3 loop reads CASSGRGGDTQYF. The CDR3, as DNA: TGTGCCAGCAGCGGGAGGGGGGGAGATACGCAGTATTTT.

V usage is TRBV15 and J usage is TRBJ1-4; 8 bases fit TRBD1. The germline gives CDR1 LNHNV, CDR2 YYDKDF (reference sequence). V lost 5 bases to trimming and J lost 8 bases; unmatched junction nucleotides: 7. This CDR3 has 14 amino acids. Here the CDR3 DNA reads TGTGCCACCAGCCCCGGACAGGGTGTGGAAAAACTGTTTTTT. Its protein product is CATSPGQGVEKLFF.

The V and J genes are TRBV6-5 and TRBJ1-4, with 9 bases aligning to TRBD1. The CDR3 runs to 13 residues. Looked up from germline, CDR1 is MNHEY and CDR2 is SVGAGI. The V segment lost 4 bases and the J segment 10 bases; nucleotides outside the gene matches: 4. CDR3 DNA sequence: TGTGCCAGCAGTTCGGACAGGGGAGGAAAACTGTTTTTT. Residues: CASSSDRGGKLFF.

V gene TRBV14 combines with J gene TRBJ1-1; D unresolved. The CDR3 is 15 amino acids. Trimming cost V 2 bases and J 3 bases, with 13 bases left between them. Per the germline V gene, CDR1 is SGHDN and CDR2 is FVKESK. The CDR3 nucleotides read TGTGCCAGCAGCCAAAAAACTCACGGGGACACTGAAGCTTTCTTT. Its protein is CASSQKTHGDTEAFF.

The gene calls are TRBV21-1 and TRBJ1-3. TRBV21-1 is described as a pseudogene. The CDR3 runs to 17 residues. CDR3: CASSKVTGMSSGNTIYF. The CDR3 DNA reads as TGTGCCAGCAGCAAAGTAACGGGAATGAGCTCTGGAAACACCATATATTTT.

This clone appeared a few times. This sample also contains other DNA sequences that code for the same CDR3. The gene calls are TRBV18 and TRBJ1-1; TRBD1 agrees at 8 bases. V gave up 3 bases and J gave up 2 bases; unmatched junction bases: 2. The CDR3 covers 14 residues. Per the germline V gene, CDR1 is KGHSH and CDR2 is LQKENI. CDR3 protein: CASSPGQGNTEAFF. The CDR3, as DNA: TGTGCCAGCTCACCCGGACAGGGAAACACTGAAGCTTTCTTT. The complete variable domain, with remaining parts taken from reference TRBV18 and TRBJ1-1, reads NAGVMQNPRHLVRRRGQEARLRCSPMKGHSHVYWYRQLPEEGLKFMVYLQKENIIDESGMPKERFSAEFPKEGPSILRIQQVVRGDSAAYFCASSPGQGNTEAFFGQGTRLTVV.

V gene TRBV23-1 combines with J gene TRBJ2-3, with 11 bases lining up with TRBD2. TRBV23-1 is filed as an ORF, its function uncertain. The CDR3 length is 20 residues. The trim removed 0 bases at V and 4 bases at J, leaving 15 bases unmatched. The CDR3 is CASSQSVAGGLGVYPDTQYF. In DNA, the CDR3 is TGCGCCAGCAGTCAATCGGTAGCGGGGGGGCTAGGGGTTTACCCAGATACGCAGTATTTT.

V and J are TRBV19 and TRBJ2-1, with D maybe TRBD1 (5 bases). The CDR3 has 15 residues. V lost 3 bases, J lost 0 bases, and 9 bases lay in between. Germline V CDR1 and CDR2: LNHDA, SQIVND (reference sequence). CDR3 coding DNA: TGTGCCAGTAGTATGGGGCAGCCCTCCTACAATGAGCAGTTCTTC. Its protein product is CASSMGQPSYNEQFF.

This chain links TRBV6-5 with TRBJ1-5; D perhaps matches TRBD1 (6 bases). From germline, CDR1 is MNHEY and CDR2 SVGAGI. Trimming removed 10 bases from V and 6 bases from J, with 19 bases in between. The CDR3 totals 14 residues. The CDR3 loop reads CATQAVAGAQPQHF. Here the CDR3 DNA reads TGTGCCACCCAAGCGGTGGCAGGGGCTCAGCCCCAGCATTTT.

The chain joins TRBV5-6 to TRBJ2-7; 7 bases line up with TRBD1. Germline CDR1 reads SGHDT; CDR2 reads YYEEEE. There are 14 residues in the CDR3. With 9 bases clipped from V and 0 bases from J, the junction kept 9 bases outside the gene matches. CDR3 coding DNA: TGTGCCAACCATACAGGGGTTCTCTCCTACGAGCAGTACTTC. Translation gives CANHTGVLSYEQYF.

This chain joins TRBV5-1 and TRBJ2-5; D is uncertain. V dropped 4 bases and J dropped 3 bases, with 7 bases sitting between them. Germline CDR1 reads SGHRS; CDR2 reads YFSETQ. This CDR3 has 12 residues. CDR3: CASSPREETQYF. The CDR3 region has the DNA TGCGCCAGCAGCCCCCGAGAAGAGACCCAGTACTTC.

The rearrangement links TRBV6-4 to TRBJ2-3; 9 bases fit TRBD2. The CDR3 extends over 15 amino acids. CDR1 is MRHNA, CDR2 SNTAGT, per germline. With 3 bases clipped from V and 4 bases from J, the junction kept 5 bases outside the gene matches. CDR3 nucleotides: TGTGCCAGCAGTGAAGGAGCGGGGGGCGCAGATACGCAGTATTTT. This sequence encodes CASSEGAGGADTQYF.

J is TRBJ1-2 and V is TRBV18, with D possibly matching TRBD1 (5 bases). Germline V gene data show CDR1 as KGHSH and CDR2 as LQKENI. Trimming took off 3 bases at V and 1 base at J, with 15 bases between the two ends. The CDR3 is 16 residues long. The DNA of the CDR3 is TGTGCCAGCTCACCTCAGCCGACAGAACTTAACTATGGCTACACCTTC. This gives the protein CASSPQPTELNYGYTF.

The genes are TRBV29-1 and TRBJ1-1, with TRBD1 matching 10 bases. V lost 8 bases, J lost 7 bases, and 37 bases stayed unmatched. The CDR3 sequence is 22 residues long. CDR1 is SQVTM, CDR2 ANQGSEA, per germline. CDR3 in DNA: TGCAGCCCGGCACAGTTAGGATCAAGACCCGACAGGGGGCTCCTAGAGGCTATTGAAGCTTTCTTT. This sequence encodes CSPAQLGSRPDRGLLEAIEAFF.

V is TRBV6-5 and J is TRBJ1-5, with a tentative D call TRBD1 (6 bases). The germline V gene encodes CDR1 MNHEY and CDR2 SVGAGI. The V gene lost 4 bases and the J gene lost 4 bases, with 14 bases spanning the gap. There are 15 residues in the CDR3. The CDR3 DNA reads TGTGCCAGCAGTTTTAACAGGGAACGGAATCAGCCCCAGCATTTT. This encodes CASSFNRERNQPQHF.

This rearrangement joins TRBV28 to TRBJ2-1; D not resolved. The CDR3 runs 12 residues. With 7 bases removed from V and 7 bases from J, the gap between germline ends came to 11 bases. From germline, CDR1 is MDHEN and CDR2 SYDVKM. CDR3 nucleotides: TGTGCCAGCACCCCTAGGTTGAATGAGCAGTTCTTC. Translated: CASTPRLNEQFF.

V gene TRBV7-2 combines with J gene TRBJ2-7; maybe TRBD1 (5 bases). V was cut by 5 bases and J by 6 bases, with 20 bases left in between. Germline-derived CDR1 and CDR2 are SGHTA and FQGNSA. There are 15 residues in the CDR3. The CDR3 DNA reads TGTGCCAGCAGCCCAGAGGCAGGGCCAAGGATCGAGCAGTACTTC. It encodes CASSPEAGPRIEQYF.

A note on this clone: At the DNA level, this CDR3 is encoded by other sequences in the same sample as well. The rearrangement links TRBV5-1 to TRBJ1-4; D remains unclear. Germline V gene sequence: CDR1 SGHRS, CDR2 YFSETQ. V was pared by 0 bases and J by 7 bases, with 7 bases between. The length of the CDR3 is 13 residues. As DNA, the CDR3 is TGCGCCAGCAGCTTGGCGGGAGGTGAAAAACTGTTTTTT. The encoded protein is CASSLAGGEKLFF.

The J gene is TRBJ2-1, the V gene TRBV5-4; 11 nucleotides line up with TRBD2. Losses at the gene ends were 4 bases for V and 4 bases for J; bases not matched to a gene: 7. The CDR3 is made up of 16 amino acids. Germline CDR1 and CDR2: SGHNT and YYREEE (reference sequence). This chain's CDR3 is CASSRRLAGQYNEQFF. The CDR3 DNA reads TGTGCCAGCAGCCGCAGACTAGCGGGGCAGTACAATGAGCAGTTCTTC.

The V call is TRBV9, the J call TRBJ1-6; possible D gene TRBD1, 6 bases. V was cut by 2 bases and J by 6 bases, with 15 bases left in between. The germline CDR1 and CDR2 sequences are SGDLS and YYNGEE. The CDR3 consists of 16 residues. CDR3: CASSVSTGQINSPLHF. CDR3 in DNA: TGTGCCAGCAGCGTCTCTACTGGACAGATTAATTCACCCCTCCACTTT.